This TCR beta chain was documented in a study of cytomegalovirus exposure and HLA in healthy donors. Across the whole study: HLA-typed donors were the source of 82 million or so unique TCRs, which an early data release held.

With 60 Vbeta and 13 Jbeta primers, the PCR was carried out. Sequencing was performed with immunoSEQ multiplex PCR; in TCRdb, only in-frame clones are kept and a portion is missing. The sample carries about 120,000 clones, about 70% recorded once. Study-wide results and caveats: Within a later analysis, the majority of CMV-associated TCR beta chains appeared HLA-restricted. The likely origin of a cluster of highly shared sequence variants was a sequencing artifact.

This clone was detected a few times. The antigen is not known. The CDR3 totals 15 residues. In germline, CDR1 is MNHEY, CDR2 SVGAGI. Trimming took 2 bases from V and 3 from J; bases not matched to a gene: 4. The TCR sequence derives from a human donor in good health. Sequencing was done on a sample of PBMCs. The chain recombines TRBV6-5 with TRBJ2-4, with TRBD1 matching over 7 bases. CDR3 bases: TGTGCCAGCAGTTACACTGGGACAGTCAAAAACATTCAGTACTTC. Translation gives CASSYTGTVKNIQYF.